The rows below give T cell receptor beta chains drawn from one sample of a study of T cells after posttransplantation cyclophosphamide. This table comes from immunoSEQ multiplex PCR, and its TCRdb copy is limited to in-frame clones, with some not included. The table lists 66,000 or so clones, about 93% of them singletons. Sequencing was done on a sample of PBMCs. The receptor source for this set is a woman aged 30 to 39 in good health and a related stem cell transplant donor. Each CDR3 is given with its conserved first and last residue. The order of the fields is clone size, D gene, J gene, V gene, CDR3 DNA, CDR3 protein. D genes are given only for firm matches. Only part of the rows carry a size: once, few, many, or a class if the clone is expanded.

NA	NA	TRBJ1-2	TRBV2	TGTGCCAGCAGTGCCCTATCCGGGCCTCACTTCTTC	CASSALSGPHFF
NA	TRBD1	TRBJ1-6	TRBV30	TGTGCCTGGAGCCGGGACAGGGGTAATTCACCCCTCCACTTT	CAWSRDRGNSPLHF
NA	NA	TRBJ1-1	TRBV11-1	TGTGCCAGCAGCCTGGGACTGAACACTGAAGCTTTCTTT	CASSLGLNTEAFF
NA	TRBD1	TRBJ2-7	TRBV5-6	TGTGCCAGCAGCCTAAACCAGGGGGCAGAGCAGTACTTC	CASSLNQGAEQYF
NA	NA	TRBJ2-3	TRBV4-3	TGCGCCAGCAGCCAATACCTAGGTGCGCAGTATTTT	CASSQYLGAQYF
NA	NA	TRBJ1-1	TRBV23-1	TGCGCCAGCAGCGGAGGACGGGGGAACACTGAAGCTTTCTTT	CASSGGRGNTEAFF
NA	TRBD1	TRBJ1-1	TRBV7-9	TGTGCCAGCAGCTCACAGGGGTTGTGGGCTTTCTTT	CASSSQGLWAFF
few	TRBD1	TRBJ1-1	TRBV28	TGTGCCAGCAGTGACAGGGGATCGAACACTGAAGCTTTCTTT	CASSDRGSNTEAFF
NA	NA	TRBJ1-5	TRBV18	TGTGCCAGCTCTCCCTCACCCAGGATCGGTCAGCCCCAGCATTTT	CASSPSPRIGQPQHF
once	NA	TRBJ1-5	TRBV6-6	TGTGCCAGCAGTTACTCGCGGGACCGGCCCCAGCATTTT	CASSYSRDRPQHF
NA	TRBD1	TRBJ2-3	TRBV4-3	TGCGCCAGCAGCCAAGTTATATCGGGACAGGGGGCCACAGATACGCAGTATTTT	CASSQVISGQGATDTQYF
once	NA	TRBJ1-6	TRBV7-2	TGTGCCAGCAGCTTAGGCTCCTATAATTCACCCCTCCACTTT	CASSLGSYNSPLHF
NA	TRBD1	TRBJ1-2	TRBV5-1	TGCGCCAGCAGCTTTTTTTTGACAGGGGGTTTTGGGGGCTACACCTTC	CASSFFLTGGFGGYTF
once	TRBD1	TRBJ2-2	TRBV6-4	TGTGCCAGCAGTGACTCGGAAGGACAGGGGGTCGGGGAGCTGTTTTTT	CASSDSEGQGVGELFF
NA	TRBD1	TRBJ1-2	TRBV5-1	TGCGCCAGCAGCTTCCAGGGGGACGGCTACACCTTC	CASSFQGDGYTF
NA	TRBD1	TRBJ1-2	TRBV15	TGTGCCGCAGGGGGCCGGGGCTACACCTTC	CAAGGRGYTF
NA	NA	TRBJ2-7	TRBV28	TGTGCCAGCAGTTATCTTACGGCAGCCTCCTACGAGCAGTACTTC	CASSYLTAASYEQYF
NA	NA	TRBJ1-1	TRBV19	TGTGCCAGTAGAAAACAGGGACGAGGAACTGAAGCTTTCTTT	CASRKQGRGTEAFF
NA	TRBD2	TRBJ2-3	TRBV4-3	TGCGCCAGCAGCCAAGATCGTTTAGCGGGGGGGCGGAATACGCAGTATTTT	CASSQDRLAGGRNTQYF
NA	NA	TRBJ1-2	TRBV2	TGTGCCAGCATGGGGGTTTCTAACTATGGCTACACCTTC	CASMGVSNYGYTF
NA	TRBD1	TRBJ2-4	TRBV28	TGTGCCAGCAGGGATAATCAGGGGGTTTATCTGGCCAAAAACATTCAGTACTTC	CASRDNQGVYLAKNIQYF
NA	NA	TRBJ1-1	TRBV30	TGTGCCTGGAGTGTCTGGGGGGCGGAGGCTTTCTTT	CAWSVWGAEAFF
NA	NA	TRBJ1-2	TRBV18	TGTGCCAGCTCACCGAATTCTGGGGCTAACTATGGCTACACCTTC	CASSPNSGANYGYTF
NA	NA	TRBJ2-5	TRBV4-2	TGTGCCAGCAGCCAAGTCGCAGGGGCCCCGGAGACCCAGTACTTC	CASSQVAGAPETQYF
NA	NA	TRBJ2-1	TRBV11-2	TGTGCCAGCAGCTTAGAAGCTCGGGGGCGTTCCTACAATGAGCAGTTCTTC	CASSLEARGRSYNEQFF
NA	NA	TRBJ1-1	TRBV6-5	TGTGCCAGCAGCCGGGGACGGAACACTGAAGCTTTCTTT	CASSRGRNTEAFF
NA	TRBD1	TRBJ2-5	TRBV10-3	TGTGCCATCCAAGCAGGGGGTTCAGGAGAGACCCAGTACTTC	CAIQAGGSGETQYF
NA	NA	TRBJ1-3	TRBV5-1	TGCGCCAGCAGCTTGACACTCTCCTCTGGAAACACCATATATTTT	CASSLTLSSGNTIYF
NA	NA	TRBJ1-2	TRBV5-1	TGCGCCAGCAGCTTGAATTTTTACAGCCCGGGGGGTGGCTACACCTTC	CASSLNFYSPGGGYTF
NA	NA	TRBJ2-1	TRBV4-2	TGTGCCAGCAGCCAAGAGGGCGGGTCTGGCAATGAGCAGTTCTTC	CASSQEGGSGNEQFF
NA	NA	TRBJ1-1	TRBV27	TGTGCCAGCCGTGGTGGAAACACTGAAGCTTTCTTT	CASRGGNTEAFF
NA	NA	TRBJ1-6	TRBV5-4	TGTGCCAGCAGCCTCACGTGGGGGGGTGAATCCTATAATTCACCCCTCCACTTT	CASSLTWGGESYNSPLHF
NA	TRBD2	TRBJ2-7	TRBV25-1	TGTGCCAGCAGTGACCCCGACGGTGGACTAGCGGGCCACGAGCAGTACTTC	CASSDPDGGLAGHEQYF
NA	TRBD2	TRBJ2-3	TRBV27	TGTGCCAGCCAGACCGGGACTAGCGGTCCTTACACAGATACGCAGTATTTT	CASQTGTSGPYTDTQYF
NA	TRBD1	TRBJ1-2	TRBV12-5	TGTGCTAGTGGTTCTGACAGGGGGCGCGTCCAGGTGCGAGGCTACACCTTC	CASGSDRGRVQVRGYTF
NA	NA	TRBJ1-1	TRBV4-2	TGTGCCAGCAGCCAAGAAGGTACAAAGGTCCCCACTGAAGCTTTCTTT	CASSQEGTKVPTEAFF
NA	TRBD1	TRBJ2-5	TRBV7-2	TGTGCCAGCAGCCGGGGGACAGGGGGCAGGGAGACCCAGTACTTC	CASSRGTGGRETQYF
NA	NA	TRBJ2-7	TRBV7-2	TGTGCCAGCAGTCATACTGGATACTACGAGCAGTACTTC	CASSHTGYYEQYF
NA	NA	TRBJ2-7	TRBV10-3	TGTGCCATCAGTGAGTGGGAGGGGGGGGCCTACGAGCAGTACTTC	CAISEWEGGAYEQYF
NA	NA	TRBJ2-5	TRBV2	TGTGCCAGCAGTGGAGGGCGAGAGACCCAGTACTTC	CASSGGRETQYF
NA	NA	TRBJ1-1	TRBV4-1	TGCGCCAGCAGCGTCGAAATCGGGGTAAGAGCTTTCTTT	CASSVEIGVRAFF
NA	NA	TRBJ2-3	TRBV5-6	TGTGCCAGCAGTTCGCTAGGAGCGACAGATACGCAGTATTTT	CASSSLGATDTQYF
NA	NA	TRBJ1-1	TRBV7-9	TGTGCCAGCAGCCAACTCCAGGAAGGCACTGAAGCTTTCTTT	CASSQLQEGTEAFF
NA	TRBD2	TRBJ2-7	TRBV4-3	TGCGCCAGCAGCCAAGATATAGGAGTAGCGGGGGCCGCCTACGAGCAGTACTTC	CASSQDIGVAGAAYEQYF
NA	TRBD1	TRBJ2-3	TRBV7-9	TGTGCCAGCAGCTTAGGACAGGGATGGGCAGATACGCAGTATTTT	CASSLGQGWADTQYF
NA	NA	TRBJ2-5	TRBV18	TGTGCCAGCTCACCACGGGGGGAGACCCAGTACTTC	CASSPRGETQYF
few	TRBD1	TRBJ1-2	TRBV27	TGTGCCAGCAGTTTATCGACAGGGAGAGGAGGCTACACCTTC	CASSLSTGRGGYTF
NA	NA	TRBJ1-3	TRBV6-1	TGTGCCAGCAGCGGGTTCGCGGGAAACACCATATATTTT	CASSGFAGNTIYF
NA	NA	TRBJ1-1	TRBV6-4	TGTGCCAGCAGTGAAAGGGACGACACTGAAGCTTTCTTT	CASSERDDTEAFF
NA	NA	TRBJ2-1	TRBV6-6	TGTGCCAGCAGTCGCCGGAGTCAGAATGAGCAGTTCTTC	CASSRRSQNEQFF
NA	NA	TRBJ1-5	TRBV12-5	TGTGCTAGTGGTTTGGACTATAGCAATCAGCCCCAGCATTTT	CASGLDYSNQPQHF
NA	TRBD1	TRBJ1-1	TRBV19	TGTGCCAGTAGTCCAGGGACAGCACGGAGGAACACTGAAGCTTTCTTT	CASSPGTARRNTEAFF
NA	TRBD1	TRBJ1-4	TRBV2	TGTGCCAGCACGGGACAGCGTGAGGGGGCTAATGAAAAACTGTTTTTT	CASTGQREGANEKLFF
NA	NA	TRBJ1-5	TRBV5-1	TGCGCCAGCAGCCAAGACAACAGGGCGGATCAGCCCCAGCATTTT	CASSQDNRADQPQHF
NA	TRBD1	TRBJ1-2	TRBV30	TGTGCCTGGAGTCCCTTGGACAGGGAAACTAACTATGGCTACACCTTC	CAWSPLDRETNYGYTF